This T cell receptor beta chain stems from a study of Graves' ophthalmopathy and Graves' hyperthyroidism. With regard to this clonotype: No antigen is known for it.

Germline values: CDR1 MNHEY, CDR2 SMNVEV (reference sequence). The CDR3 extends over 13 amino acids. Trimming cost V 5 bases and J 8 bases; bases outside gene matches: 6. The diagnostic workup employed clinical symptoms, serum thyroxine, TRAb, thyroid ultrasound and orbital computed tomography. Study-level findings and limits: Prediction of ophthalmopathy progression reached less than 71% sensitivity and around 75% specificity. Blood samples also showed most expanded thyroid clonotypes exceeding 0.001 frequency.

The TCR beta CDR3 regions underwent amplification from RNA transcripts. The first round was an RT-PCR with HTBI primers, and the second round was a multiplex PCR. TCRdb itself ran the multiplex PCR reads through MiXCR, one entry per CDR3 protein. The repertoire has roughly 300,000 distinct CDR3 sequences, roughly 17% of them found once; the top ten carry 10% to 15%. This clonotype was obtained from an adult man with Graves' ophthalmopathy. The V call is TRBV27, the J call TRBJ2-4; 7 positions match TRBD2. Specimen: peripheral blood. The CDR3 here is CASSPNRGDIQYF. DNA for the CDR3: TGTGCCAGCAGTCCAAACCGGGGGGACATTCAGTACTTC.